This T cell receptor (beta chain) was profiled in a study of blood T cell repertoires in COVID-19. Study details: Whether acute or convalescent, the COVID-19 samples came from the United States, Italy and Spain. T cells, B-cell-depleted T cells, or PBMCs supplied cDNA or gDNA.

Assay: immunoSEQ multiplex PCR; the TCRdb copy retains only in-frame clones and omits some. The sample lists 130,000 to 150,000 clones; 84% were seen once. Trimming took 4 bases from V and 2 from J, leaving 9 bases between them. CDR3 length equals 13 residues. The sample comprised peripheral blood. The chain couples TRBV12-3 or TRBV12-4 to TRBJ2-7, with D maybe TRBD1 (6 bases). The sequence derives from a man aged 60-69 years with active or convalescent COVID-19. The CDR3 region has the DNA TGTGCCAGCAGTTCACAGGGCCCCTACGAGCAGTACTTC. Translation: CASSSQGPYEQYF.